A single sample gave rise to the 9 T cell receptor beta chains below, sequenced in a study of blood T cell repertoires in COVID-19. Here immunoSEQ multiplex PCR was the method, and the copy in TCRdb shows in-frame clones only, minus some. The table shows 130,000 to 150,000 clones, with almost 90% occurring only once. Source material: peripheral blood. The receptors were gathered from a man aged 45-65 years with active or convalescent COVID-19.

The chain couples TRBV5-5 to TRBJ1-1, with 9 bases lining up with TRBD1. The V gene's germline CDR1 is SGHKS and CDR2 YYEKEE (reference sequence). The CDR3 spans 16 residues. V lost 0 bases to trimming and J lost 4 bases; unmatched junction nucleotides: 7. CDR3 region: CASSLVVTGGGTEAFF. The CDR3 DNA is TGTGCCAGCAGCTTGGTAGTGACAGGGGGAGGCACTGAAGCTTTCTTT.

This chain connects TRBV7-2 to TRBJ1-1; D is unresolved. The CDR3 loop spans 11 amino acids. The V end lost 6 bases, the J end lost 11 bases, and 13 bases lay between the germline ends. Per germline, CDR1 SGHTA and CDR2 FQGNSA. The CDR3 loop reads CASSSSLGAFF. CDR3 sequence (DNA): TGTGCCAGCAGTTCTTCCCTCGGGGCTTTCTTT. Combining the CDR3 with reference TRBV7-2 and TRBJ1-1 gives the whole variable domain GAGVSQSPSNKVTEKGKDVELRCDPISGHTALYWYRQSLGQGLEFLIYFQGNSAPDKSGLPSDRFSAERTGGSVSTLTIQRTQQEDSAVYLCASSSSLGAFFGQGTRLTVV.

The rearrangement joins TRBV7-2 to TRBJ2-7; no reliable D call. Germline CDR1 SGHTA, CDR2 FQGNSA. Trimming took off 2 bases at V and 6 bases at J, with 8 bases between the two ends. CDR3 length: 12 amino acids. CDR3 residues: CASSLFGLEQYF. The CDR3 nucleotides read TGTGCCAGCAGCTTATTCGGTCTCGAGCAGTACTTC. Full variable domain (outside the CDR3, taken from reference TRBV7-2 and TRBJ2-7): GAGVSQSPSNKVTEKGKDVELRCDPISGHTALYWYRQSLGQGLEFLIYFQGNSAPDKSGLPSDRFSAERTGGSVSTLTIQRTQQEDSAVYLCASSLFGLEQYFGPGTRLTVT.

The rearrangement links TRBV28 to TRBJ2-1, with 8 positions matching TRBD1. Looked up from germline, CDR1 is MDHEN and CDR2 is SYDVKM. This CDR3 has 12 amino acids. J was trimmed by 8 bases and V by 6 bases; bases with no gene match: 3. CDR3 loop: CASRETGDEQFF. The CDR3 DNA reads TGTGCCAGCAGAGAGACAGGGGATGAGCAGTTCTTC.

This chain connects TRBV6-2 or TRBV6-3 to TRBJ2-5, with D unresolved. This CDR3 is 16 amino acids long. The germline V gene encodes CDR1 MNHEY and CDR2 SVGEGT. With 0 bases removed from V and 2 bases from J, the gap between germline ends came to 13 bases. CDR3 residues: CASSYSTRRYQETQYF. The CDR3 nucleotides are TGTGCCAGCAGTTACTCAACCCGGCGGTATCAAGAGACCCAGTACTTC.

With respect to this clone: Other nucleotide sequences in the sample specify the same CDR3. CDR3 in DNA: TGTGCCAGTAGTATAGGCGGTAGCACAGATACGCAGTATTTT. It codes for CASSIGGSTDTQYF. The V call is TRBV19, the J call TRBJ2-3; unclear D gene. The CDR3 is 14 amino acids. Trimming took 1 base from V and 0 from J, leaving 5 bases between them. CDR1 LNHDA and CDR2 SQIVND come from the germline V gene (reference sequence).

The chain recombines TRBV5-5 with TRBJ2-7; D is perhaps TRBD1 (5 bases). Germline assignment: CDR1 SGHKS and CDR2 YYEKEE (reference sequence). This CDR3 spans 13 amino acids. V was shortened by 4 bases and J by 7 bases, with 15 bases between the two germline ends. CDR3: CASSHDSLREQYF. The DNA of the CDR3 is TGTGCCAGCAGCCACGACAGTCTCAGGGAGCAGTACTTC.

The V gene is TRBV9, the J gene TRBJ2-3, with TRBD1 matching 10 bases. With 1 base clipped from V and 7 bases from J, the junction kept 6 bases outside the gene matches. From germline, CDR1 is SGDLS and CDR2 YYNGEE. The CDR3 is 15 residues long. CDR3 in DNA: TGTGCCAGCAGCGTAATAGGACAGGGGGGGAATACGCAGTATTTT. This gives the protein CASSVIGQGGNTQYF.

The rearrangement links TRBV24-1 to TRBJ2-1; TRBD2 matches at 13 bases. The CDR3 spans 16 residues. Trimming took 5 bases from V and 7 from J; bases not matched to a gene: 7. CDR1 KGHDR and CDR2 SFDVKD come from the germline V gene. The CDR3 bases are TGTGCCACCAGTGCCCGGACTAGCGGGAGTCAGAATGAGCAGTTCTTC. It translates to CATSARTSGSQNEQFF.